These 12 T cell receptor beta chains share one sample of origin, sequenced in a study of beta chain features in type 1 diabetes. Since all of the isolated RNA was reverse transcribed, expressed TCRB transcripts were what got sequenced. Using immunoSEQ multiplex PCR, the repertoire was profiled, and TCRdb retains in-frame clones only, with some absent. The top ten clones hold 0.5% to 0.65% of a sample with 130,000 or so clones, roughly 10% of them seen once. The sequenced sample was central memory CD4+ T cells from blood. The receptors were sampled from a woman in her forties in good health.

This clone was seen ten or more times. The chain carries TRBV12-5 and TRBJ2-4, with 8 bases fitting TRBD1. Germline assignment: CDR1 LGHNT and CDR2 FRNRAP. The CDR3 is made up of 13 amino acids. The V and J ends lost 6 bases and 6 bases, in that order; junction bases with no gene match: 4. Here the CDR3 reads CASGGTGVNIQYF. CDR3 coding DNA: TGTGCTAGTGGGGGGACAGGAGTAAACATTCAGTACTTC.

This clone came up a few times. J is TRBJ2-7 and V is TRBV10-2; TRBD2 matches at 10 bases. Unmatched junction bases numbered 3, after V lost 8 bases and J lost 2 bases. This CDR3 has 13 amino acids. Germline CDR1 WSHSY, CDR2 SAAADI. The CDR3 spells CASLLAGTYEQYF. CDR3 DNA: TGCGCCAGCTTACTAGCGGGAACCTACGAGCAGTACTTC.

This clone was seen many times. The rearrangement links TRBV5-1 to TRBJ2-4, with 10 bases that match TRBD2. Germline V gene data show CDR1 as SGHRS and CDR2 as YFSETQ. CDR3 length equals 14 residues. With V trimmed by 4 bases and J by 5 bases, 3 bases remained unmatched. This chain's CDR3 is CASSTGTSENIQYF. In nucleotides, the CDR3 is TGCGCCAGCAGCACCGGGACTAGCGAAAACATTCAGTACTTC.

This clone was seen only once. The genes are TRBV5-1 and TRBJ2-1; TRBD2 might be the D (6 bases). In germline, CDR1 is SGHRS, CDR2 YFSETQ. V lost 0 bases and J 6 bases, leaving 13 bases between the germline ends. The CDR3 is 15 residues long. Written as DNA, the CDR3 is TGCGCCAGCAGCTTGGCCACGGGGGTCACCAATGAGCAGTTCTTC. Residues: CASSLATGVTNEQFF.

This chain links TRBV4-2 with TRBJ1-4, with 9 bases fitting TRBD1. V lost 1 base, J lost 3 bases, and 12 bases stayed unmatched. Per the germline V gene, CDR1 is LGHNA and CDR2 is YNFKEQ. The CDR3 consists of 19 residues. DNA for the CDR3: TGTGCCAGCAGCCAAGGAGAGGGGGGAAGGACAGGGGCTAATGAAAAACTGTTTTTT. Protein product: CASSQGEGGRTGANEKLFF.

The chain combines TRBV14 with TRBJ2-4, with D maybe TRBD2 (5 bases). Trimming removed 6 bases from V and 6 bases from J, with 15 bases in between. Germline V gene data show CDR1 as SGHDN and CDR2 as FVKESK. There are 14 residues in the CDR3. In DNA, the CDR3 is TGTGCCAGCAGATCCACCGGCGGGTTAAACATTCAGTACTTC. This gives the protein CASRSTGGLNIQYF.

The chain combines TRBV7-6 with TRBJ2-4; 9 nucleotides match TRBD1. CDR3 length: 16 residues. The V gene's germline CDR1 is SGHVS and CDR2 FNYEAQ. Trimming at V came to 5 bases and at J to 9 bases, leaving 14 bases not matched to a gene. CDR3: CASSPGQGLTTGIQYF. CDR3 DNA sequence: TGTGCCAGCAGCCCAGGACAGGGGCTAACCACAGGCATTCAGTACTTC.

V and J are TRBV5-1 and TRBJ1-2; D is unclear. Germline V gene sequence: CDR1 SGHRS, CDR2 YFSETQ. The CDR3 sequence is 15 residues long. Trimming took 4 bases from V and 14 from J, leaving 27 bases between them. The CDR3 bases are TGCGCCAGCAGCCTGGACGGGGATTCACGGAAGGGTAGTACCTTC. Its protein is CASSLDGDSRKGSTF. Complete variable domain (other parts from reference TRBV5-1 and TRBJ1-2): KAGVTQTPRYLIKTRGQQVTLSCSPISGHRSVSWYQQTPGQGLQFLFEYFSETQRNKGNFPGRFSGRQFSNSRSEMNVSTLELGDSALYLCASSLDGDSRKGSTFGSGTRLTVV.

The rearrangement links TRBV7-2 to TRBJ2-5, with D maybe TRBD2 (6 bases). Matching the DNA end better, TRBJ2-7 makes the J call doubtful. The CDR3 length is 17 residues. Germline V gene sequence: CDR1 SGHTA, CDR2 FQGNSA. The CDR3 region is CASSLVGSGTRSYEQYF. The DNA of the CDR3 is TGTGCCAGCAGCTTAGTGGGATCTGGGACTCGCTCCTACGAGCAGTACTTC.

This clone was picked up many times. The J gene is TRBJ1-1, the V gene TRBV7-9; 8 nucleotides align to TRBD1. J lost 5 bases, V lost 6 bases, and 20 bases had no gene match. CDR3 size: 18 residues. The germline CDR1 and CDR2 sequences are SEHNR and FQNEAQ (reference sequence). Here the CDR3 reads CASSPSPMGTGRNTEAFF. The CDR3 DNA is TGTGCCAGCAGTCCATCCCCAATGGGGACAGGTCGTAATACTGAAGCTTTCTTT.

This clone showed up many times. The chain combines TRBV29-1 with TRBJ1-1; D unclear. Germline V CDR1 and CDR2: SQVTM, ANQGSEA. V was trimmed by 4 bases and J by 1 base, leaving 13 bases between them. This CDR3 is built from 14 residues. The CDR3 region has the DNA TGCAGCGTTGTCGGGTGGCGTGCGAACACTGAAGCTTTCTTT. It codes for CSVVGWRANTEAFF.

The chain couples TRBV19 to TRBJ1-1; D not resolved. Germline V gives CDR1 LNHDA, CDR2 SQIVND (reference sequence). The CDR3 length is 13 residues. The ends were cut back, 6 bases at V and 7 bases at J, with 15 bases in the middle. Here the CDR3 DNA reads TGTGCCAGTAGAGTAGACGTATCGGGTGAAGCTTTCTTT. This sequence encodes CASRVDVSGEAFF.